One sample yielded the 22 T cell receptor beta chains listed below, sequenced in a study of shared clonotypes between healthy human individuals. Sequencing was performed with immunoSEQ multiplex PCR; in TCRdb, only in-frame clones are kept and a portion is missing. The profile shows just over 2,000,000 clones, about 95% of them singletons. CD45RO-negative cells were positively selected for CCR7, leaving out terminally differentiated effector memory CD45RA+ cells. The sequenced material came from naive CD8+ T cells sorted from blood. These receptors came from a young man in good health.

The rearrangement links TRBV19 to TRBJ1-5; 9 nucleotides agree with TRBD1. The CDR3 has 14 amino acids. Trimming cost V 4 bases and J 5 bases; bases outside gene matches: 3. The germline V gene encodes CDR1 LNHDA and CDR2 SQIVND (reference sequence). CDR3 loop: CASSTQGADQPQHF. For the CDR3, the DNA is TGTGCCAGTAGTACACAGGGGGCTGATCAGCCCCAGCATTTT.

The chain carries TRBV5-6 and TRBJ1-1, with no clear D. The length of the CDR3 is 15 residues. The germline V gene has CDR1 SGHDT and CDR2 YYEEEE. V lost 4 bases to trimming and J lost 0 bases, with 13 bases between them. Written as DNA, the CDR3 is TGTGCCAGCAGCATCCTGGGAGACCTGAACACTGAAGCTTTCTTT. Its translation is CASSILGDLNTEAFF.

The chain is built from TRBV5-4 and TRBJ2-1; TRBD1 agrees at 7 bases. Trimming removed 1 base from V and 1 base from J; junction bases left unmatched: 11. The CDR3 has 18 amino acids. Germline V gene data show CDR1 as SGHNT and CDR2 as YYREEE (reference sequence). The DNA of the CDR3 is TGTGCCAGCAGCTTGTCCCAAGACAGGGCGATATCCTACAATGAGCAGTTCTTC. It encodes CASSLSQDRAISYNEQFF.

The chain couples TRBV9 to TRBJ2-5; D possibly corresponds to TRBD1 (5 bases). This CDR3 comprises 13 residues. V dropped 7 bases and J dropped 4 bases, with 14 bases sitting between them. Germline CDR1 reads SGDLS; CDR2 reads YYNGEE. In nucleotides, the CDR3 is TGTGCCAGCGGGGTAGGGGCCGCAGAGACCCAGTACTTC. Protein: CASGVGAAETQYF.

A note on this clone: The same CDR3 can be traced to other DNA sequences in this sample. V is TRBV4-1 and J is TRBJ2-7; 9 bases agree with TRBD2. Trimming removed 3 bases from V and 3 bases from J; junction bases left unmatched: 3. Germline V gene sequence: CDR1 MGHRA, CDR2 YSYEKL. There are 14 residues in the CDR3. DNA of the CDR3: TGCGCCAGCAGCCAGAGGACTAGCGTCTACGAGCAGTACTTC. Amino acid sequence: CASSQRTSVYEQYF.

About this clone: Other DNA sequences in this sample translate to the same CDR3. The genes are TRBV13 and TRBJ2-1; D is ambiguous. Trimming stripped 5 bases from V and 4 bases from J, with 9 bases between. CDR3 length equals 13 residues. Germline-derived CDR1 and CDR2 are PRHDT and FYEKMQ (reference sequence). DNA for the CDR3: TGTGCCAGCAGCCCACCGTCATACAATGAGCAGTTCTTC. Translated: CASSPPSYNEQFF.

V usage is TRBV27 and J usage is TRBJ1-1; 10 bases are a match to TRBD1. The CDR3 extends over 13 amino acids. V lost 5 bases and J lost 7; bases outside the gene matches: 4. Germline V gene data show CDR1 as MNHEY and CDR2 as SMNVEV (reference sequence). In DNA, the CDR3 is TGTGCCAGCAGTATCGGACAGGGGGGTGAAGCTTTCTTT. Translated, it gives CASSIGQGGEAFF.

The chain uses TRBV5-6 and TRBJ2-7, with 9 bases identical to TRBD1. Trimming took 3 bases from V and 1 from J; bases not matched to a gene: 2. The CDR3 sequence is 14 residues long. Germline V gene lookup returns CDR1 SGHDT and CDR2 YYEEEE. The CDR3 DNA follows: TGTGCCAGCAGCTCGACAGGGGGATCCTACGAGCAGTACTTC. This translates into CASSSTGGSYEQYF. The full variable domain, rest sourced from reference TRBV5-6 and TRBJ2-7, is DAGVTQSPTHLIKTRGQQVTLRCSPKSGHDTVSWYQQALGQGPQFIFQYYEEEERQRGNFPDRFSGHQFPNYSSELNVNALLLGDSALYLCASSSTGGSYEQYFGPGTRLTVT.

A remark on this clone: In the same sample, other DNA sequences code for this CDR3. The chain couples TRBV30 to TRBJ1-1; D gene unclear. The CDR3 length is 13 residues. V lost 2 bases, J lost 1 base, and 8 bases lay in between. Germline V gene lookup returns CDR1 GTSNPN and CDR2 SVGIG (reference sequence). The CDR3 sequence: CAWSPAGNTEAFF. The CDR3 DNA is TGTGCCTGGAGTCCCGCAGGGAACACTGAAGCTTTCTTT.

On this clone itself: Other nucleotide sequences from this sample produce the same CDR3. The rearrangement uses TRBV27 and TRBJ2-2; D gene ambiguous. The CDR3 runs 14 residues. With 0 bases removed from V and 8 bases from J, the gap between germline ends came to 10 bases. Germline CDR1 and CDR2: MNHEY and SMNVEV (reference sequence). CDR3: CASSLSPGSGELFF. As DNA, the CDR3 is TGTGCCAGCAGTTTATCCCCCGGGTCGGGGGAGCTGTTTTTT.

This clone came up a few times. V gene TRBV11-2 combines with J gene TRBJ1-2; 8 bases are a match to TRBD1. CDR1 is SGHAT and CDR2 is FQNNGV in the germline V gene. The CDR3 is made up of 16 amino acids. With 0 bases clipped from V and 6 bases from J, the junction kept 9 bases outside the gene matches. For the CDR3, the DNA is TGTGCCAGCAGCTTAGAAACGGGACAGGTGGGGGATGGCTACACCTTC. Residues: CASSLETGQVGDGYTF.

The chain is built from TRBV2 and TRBJ1-4; D unclear. Trimming left V 2 bases short and J 7 bases short, with 11 bases between. Germline-derived CDR1 and CDR2 are SNHLY and FYNNEI. CDR3 length: 14 amino acids. CDR3 sequence: CASSEYGYGEKLFF. As DNA, the CDR3 is TGTGCCAGCAGTGAATATGGGTATGGTGAAAAACTGTTTTTT. The variable domain in full, with the rest retrieved from reference TRBV2 and TRBJ1-4, is EPEVTQTPSHQVTQMGQEVILRCVPISNHLYFYWYRQILGQKVEFLVSFYNNEISEKSEIFDDQFSVERPDGSNFTLKIRSTKLEDSAMYFCASSEYGYGEKLFFGSGTQLSVL.

This chain links TRBV7-9 with TRBJ1-3; tentative D call: TRBD1 (5 bases). CDR3 size: 15 residues. V was shortened by 5 bases and J by 0 bases, with 11 bases between the two germline ends. Germline CDR1 is SEHNR and CDR2 is FQNEAQ (reference sequence). CDR3 sequence: CASSPRDRSGNTIYF. The DNA of the CDR3 is TGTGCCAGCAGCCCCCGGGACCGCTCTGGAAACACCATATATTTT.

The V and J genes are TRBV30 and TRBJ2-1, with a weak D call TRBD1 (6 bases). The CDR3 runs to 15 residues. Trimming shortened V by 4 bases and J by 0 bases, and 13 bases separated the two germline ends. Germline lookup yields CDR1 GTSNPN and CDR2 SVGIG (reference sequence). CDR3 in amino acids: CAWMLGQHSYNEQFF. The CDR3 nucleotides are TGTGCCTGGATGTTAGGACAGCACTCCTACAATGAGCAGTTCTTC.

J is TRBJ2-7 and V is TRBV5-4; 10 nucleotides line up with TRBD2. This CDR3 has 14 residues. V lost 7 bases, J lost 4 bases, and 8 bases stayed unmatched. Germline V gene data show CDR1 as SGHNT and CDR2 as YYREEE (reference sequence). The chain's CDR3 is CASGDLAGEYEQYF. The CDR3 DNA reads as TGTGCCAGCGGCGATCTAGCGGGAGAGTACGAGCAGTACTTC.

The chain carries TRBV2 and TRBJ2-3; 14 bases align to TRBD2. V was clipped by 1 base and J by 3 bases; unmatched bases: 6. Germline loops: CDR1 SNHLY, CDR2 FYNNEI. The CDR3 consists of 18 residues. CDR3 DNA: TGTGCCAGCAGTGAAGGGACTAGCGGGAGGTGGGGGACAGATACGCAGTATTTT. This sequence encodes CASSEGTSGRWGTDTQYF.

V usage is TRBV10-2 and J usage is TRBJ2-3, with TRBD2 identical over 9 bases. The J segment lost 5 bases and the V segment lost 3 bases, leaving 0 bases of the junction unmatched. In germline, CDR1 is WSHSY, CDR2 SAAADI. This CDR3 is built from 13 residues. CDR3 region: CASSDSGRDTQYF. DNA for the CDR3: TGCGCCAGCAGTGATAGCGGGAGAGATACGCAGTATTTT.

For this clone: This same CDR3 is encoded by further DNA sequences in the sample. The V gene is TRBV9, the J gene TRBJ2-7, with 8 nucleotides matching TRBD2. The germline V gene encodes CDR1 SGDLS and CDR2 YYNGEE. Trimming at V came to 4 bases and at J to 3 bases, leaving 6 bases not matched to a gene. The CDR3 contains 14 residues. CDR3 sequence reads: CASSPGLAGYEQYF. The DNA of the CDR3 is TGTGCCAGCAGCCCCGGACTAGCCGGCTACGAGCAGTACTTC.

The chain has TRBV28 and TRBJ1-6, with D unclear. Per germline, CDR1 MDHEN and CDR2 SYDVKM. V was cut by 1 base and J by 6 bases, with 7 bases left in between. The CDR3 totals 14 residues. The CDR3 DNA is TGTGCCAGCAGTTTATTGGACTCTAATTCACCCCTCCACTTT. Its translation: CASSLLDSNSPLHF.

This chain's CDR3 is CASSYRLAVLYNEQFF. The CDR3 region has the DNA TGTGCCAGCAGTTACCGACTAGCGGTACTCTACAATGAGCAGTTCTTC. The rearrangement links TRBV6-5 to TRBJ2-1; 9 bases map to TRBD2. V lost 2 bases and J lost 3; bases outside the gene matches: 5. The CDR3 spans 16 residues. Germline CDR1 is MNHEY and CDR2 is SVGAGI.

The chain combines TRBV28 with TRBJ2-3, with D possibly called TRBD1 or TRBD2 (5 bases each). This CDR3 comprises 18 residues. The V gene lost 1 base and the J gene lost 0 bases, with 17 bases spanning the gap. Germline CDR1 and CDR2: MDHEN and SYDVKM. CDR3 residues: CASSLFGRWGSSTDTQYF. In nucleotides, the CDR3 is TGTGCCAGCAGTTTATTTGGCCGATGGGGGTCTAGCACAGATACGCAGTATTTT.

This chain uses TRBV5-8 with TRBJ1-5, with D possibly being TRBD1 (5 bases). V was cut by 0 bases and J by 6 bases, with 13 bases left in between. There are 15 residues in the CDR3. Germline values: CDR1 SGHTS, CDR2 YDEGEE. The CDR3 DNA sequence: TGTGCCAGCAGCTTGGCTGTGCAGGGAAGTCAGCCCCAGCATTTT. This translates into CASSLAVQGSQPQHF.